These 13 T cell receptor beta chains were sequenced from one sample in a study of cytotoxic CD8 clonotypes in ibrutinib-treated CLL. Repertoires were generated with immunoSEQ multiplex PCR, while TCRdb's copy carries only in-frame clones and drops some. The data show more than 300,000 clones, about 80% seen once. The source material was PBMCs, sampled before ibrutinib treatment. The receptors here all came from a human donor with chronic lymphocytic leukemia.

This chain uses TRBV9 with TRBJ2-1; 10 bases fit TRBD2. The J segment lost 4 bases and the V segment lost 0 bases, leaving 4 bases of the junction unmatched. CDR1 and CDR2 (germline): SGDLS, YYNGEE. There are 16 residues in the CDR3. The CDR3 nucleotides are TGTGCCAGCAGCGTAGTGTCTAGCGGGAGATACAATGAGCAGTTCTTC. It encodes CASSVVSSGRYNEQFF.

This clone showed up just a few times. This chain links TRBV29-1 with TRBJ1-2; no firm D call. Deletions cut 6 bases from V and 4 bases from J, with 15 bases between. Germline V lookup: CDR1 SQVTM, CDR2 ANQGSEA. The CDR3 consists of 13 residues. The CDR3 coding sequence is TGCAGCGTCGCGGAGGAGATATTCTATGGCTACACCTTC. Its protein is CSVAEEIFYGYTF.

V is TRBV4-3 and J is TRBJ1-4, with D hard to call. In germline, CDR1 is LGHNA, CDR2 YSLEER. The V gene lost 4 bases and the J gene lost 8 bases, with 8 bases spanning the gap. The CDR3 totals 12 residues. The CDR3 coding sequence is TGCGCCAGCAGCCTTCCAGGAGAAAAACTGTTTTTT. Amino acids: CASSLPGEKLFF.

This clone was detected only a few times. The genes are TRBV4-3 and TRBJ2-1, with D possibly being TRBD2 (5 bases). CDR1 and CDR2 from the germline V gene are LGHNA and YSLEER. V was clipped by 0 bases and J by 9 bases, with 12 bases between them. The CDR3 is made up of 14 amino acids. The CDR3 protein is CASSQETLAGEQFF. DNA of the CDR3: TGCGCCAGCAGCCAAGAAACCCTAGCCGGTGAGCAGTTCTTC.

This chain links TRBV5-1 with TRBJ2-5, with TRBD2 matching 11 bases. This CDR3 has 19 residues. Germline V CDR1 and CDR2: SGHRS, YFSETQ. After removal of 3 bases from V and 0 bases from J, the junction contained 13 bases not matched to a gene. The CDR3 coding sequence is TGCGCCAGCAGCTCCTCTACGACTAGCGGGGAAATCTACCAAGAGACCCAGTACTTC. It is translated as CASSSSTTSGEIYQETQYF.

The chain uses TRBV2 and TRBJ2-5; 9 bases align to TRBD2. Germline V CDR1 and CDR2: SNHLY, FYNNEI. The CDR3 consists of 15 residues. With V trimmed by 7 bases and J by 2 bases, 8 bases remained unmatched. The DNA for the CDR3 is TGTGCCAGCACTAGGGCGGGAGGGTTACAAGAGACCCAGTACTTC. Translating gives CASTRAGGLQETQYF.

The gene calls are TRBV7-9 and TRBJ2-7; a weak D match, TRBD1 (5 bases). This CDR3 contains 15 residues. The V and J ends lost 6 bases and 3 bases respectively, with 18 bases between them. CDR1 is SEHNR and CDR2 is FQNEAQ in the germline V gene (reference sequence). The CDR3 region has the DNA TGTGCCAGCAGTCAAAAACAGGTTAGAAGCTACGAGCAGTACTTC. As protein: CASSQKQVRSYEQYF.

This clone was seen many times. The V call is TRBV7-7, the J call TRBJ1-1; 7 nucleotides match TRBD1. The CDR3 covers 13 residues. The V gene end was trimmed by 5 bases and the J gene end by 7 bases; junction bases not matched to a gene: 7. Germline CDR1 and CDR2: SSHAT and FNYEAQ (reference sequence). This chain's CDR3 is CASSNSRDSEAFF. The CDR3 region has the DNA TGTGCCAGCAGCAACTCCCGGGACAGTGAAGCTTTCTTT.

The chain combines TRBV27 with TRBJ2-1, with 11 bases fitting TRBD2. With V trimmed by 0 bases and J by 4 bases, 2 bases remained unmatched. Germline V gene sequence: CDR1 MNHEY, CDR2 SMNVEV (reference sequence). There are 16 residues in the CDR3. The CDR3 is CASSLSPSGRYNEQFF. The CDR3 DNA reads as TGTGCCAGCAGTTTATCTCCTAGCGGGAGGTACAATGAGCAGTTCTTC.

The V gene is TRBV29-1, the J gene TRBJ1-2, with D perhaps matching TRBD1 (5 bases). The CDR3 consists of 10 residues. V was trimmed by 2 bases and J by 8 bases, leaving 6 bases between them. In germline, CDR1 is SQVTM, CDR2 ANQGSEA. The CDR3 nucleotides read TGCAGCGTTGAACAGGGAGGCTACACCTTC. This gives the protein CSVEQGGYTF.

The chain combines TRBV12-5 with TRBJ2-7; 9 nucleotides line up with TRBD2. V dropped 5 bases and J dropped 2; count of bases not matched to a gene: 16. The CDR3 has 18 residues. The germline V gene has CDR1 LGHNT and CDR2 FRNRAP. The CDR3 DNA is TGTGCTAGTGGTCTAGACAGGGTGGGTCTAGCGGGACCCTACGAGCAGTACTTC. Its translation: CASGLDRVGLAGPYEQYF.

The chain links TRBV30 to TRBJ2-1; 7 nucleotides align to TRBD2. Germline assignment: CDR1 GTSNPN and CDR2 SVGIG (reference sequence). Germline trimming cut 0 bases from V and 9 bases from J; bases unmatched to any gene: 14. The CDR3 contains 16 residues. In DNA form, the CDR3 reads TGTGCCTGGAGTGTACTTCGTGCGGGAGTAGGTAGTGAGCAGTTCTTC. Translated, it gives CAWSVLRAGVGSEQFF.

The chain recombines TRBV5-4 with TRBJ2-2, with TRBD1 matching over 7 bases. Losses at the gene ends were 4 bases for V and 1 base for J; bases not matched to a gene: 4. The germline V gene encodes CDR1 SGHNT and CDR2 YYREEE (reference sequence). CDR3 length: 15 amino acids. DNA of the CDR3: TGTGCCAGCAGCCCGGACAGGCGGAACACCGGGGAGCTGTTTTTT. This encodes CASSPDRRNTGELFF.